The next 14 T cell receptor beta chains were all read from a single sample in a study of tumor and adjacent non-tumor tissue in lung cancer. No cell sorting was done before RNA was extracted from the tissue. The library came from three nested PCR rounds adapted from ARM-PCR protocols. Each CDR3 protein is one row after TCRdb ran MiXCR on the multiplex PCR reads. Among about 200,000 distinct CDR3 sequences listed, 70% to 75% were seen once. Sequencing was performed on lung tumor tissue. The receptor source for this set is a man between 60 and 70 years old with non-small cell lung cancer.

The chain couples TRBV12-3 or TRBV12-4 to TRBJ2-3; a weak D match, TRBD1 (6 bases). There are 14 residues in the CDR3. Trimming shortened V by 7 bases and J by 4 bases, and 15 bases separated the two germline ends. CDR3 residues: CASNRTDTPDTQYF. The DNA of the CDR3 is TGTGCCAGCAACCGGACAGATACCCCAGATACGCAGTATTTT.

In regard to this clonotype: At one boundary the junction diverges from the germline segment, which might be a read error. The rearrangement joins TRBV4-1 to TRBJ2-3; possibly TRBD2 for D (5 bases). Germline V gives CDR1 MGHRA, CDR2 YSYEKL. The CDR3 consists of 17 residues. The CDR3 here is CANSQEQSGRVTDTQYF. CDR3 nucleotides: TGCGCCAACAGCCAAGAGCAGAGCGGAAGGGTGACAGATACGCAGTATTTT.

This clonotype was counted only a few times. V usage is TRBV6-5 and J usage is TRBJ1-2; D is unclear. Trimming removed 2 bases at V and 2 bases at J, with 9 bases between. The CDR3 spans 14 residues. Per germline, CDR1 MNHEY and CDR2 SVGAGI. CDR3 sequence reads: CASSYNGVNYGYTF. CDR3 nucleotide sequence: TGTGCCAGCAGTTACAACGGGGTGAACTATGGCTACACCTTC.

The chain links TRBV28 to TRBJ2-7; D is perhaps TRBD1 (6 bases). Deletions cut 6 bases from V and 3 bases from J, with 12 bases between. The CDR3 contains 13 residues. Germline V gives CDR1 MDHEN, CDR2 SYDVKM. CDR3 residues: CASSKSGVYEQYF. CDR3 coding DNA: TGTGCCAGCAGCAAATCAGGGGTCTACGAGCAGTACTTC.

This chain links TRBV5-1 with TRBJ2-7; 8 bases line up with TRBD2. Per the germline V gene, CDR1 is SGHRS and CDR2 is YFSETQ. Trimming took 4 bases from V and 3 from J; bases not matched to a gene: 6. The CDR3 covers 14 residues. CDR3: CASSMSLAGYEQYF. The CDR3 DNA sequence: TGCGCCAGCAGCATGAGTCTAGCGGGCTACGAGCAGTACTTC.

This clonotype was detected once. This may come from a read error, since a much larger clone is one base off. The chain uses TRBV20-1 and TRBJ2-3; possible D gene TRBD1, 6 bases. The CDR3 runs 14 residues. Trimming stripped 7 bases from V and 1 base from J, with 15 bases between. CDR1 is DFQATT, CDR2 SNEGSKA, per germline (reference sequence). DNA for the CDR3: TGCAGTGTCTGGTCGGCAGGGGGCACAGATACGCAGTATTTT. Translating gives CSVWSAGGTDTQYF.

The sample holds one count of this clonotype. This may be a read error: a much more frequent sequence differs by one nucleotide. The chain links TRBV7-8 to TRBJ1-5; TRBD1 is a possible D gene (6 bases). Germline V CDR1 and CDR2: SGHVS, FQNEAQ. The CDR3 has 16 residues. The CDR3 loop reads CVSSGIGGGGDQPQHF. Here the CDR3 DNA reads TGTGTCAGCAGCGGGATCGGGGGGGGGGGCGATCAGCCCCAGCATTTT.

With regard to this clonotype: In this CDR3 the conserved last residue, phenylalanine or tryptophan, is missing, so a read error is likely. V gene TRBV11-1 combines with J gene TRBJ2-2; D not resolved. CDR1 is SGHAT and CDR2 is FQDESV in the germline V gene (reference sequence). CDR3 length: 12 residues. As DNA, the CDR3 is TGTGCCAGCAGTCCGCGGACCGAGGAGCTGTTTTCT. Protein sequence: CASSPRTEELFS.

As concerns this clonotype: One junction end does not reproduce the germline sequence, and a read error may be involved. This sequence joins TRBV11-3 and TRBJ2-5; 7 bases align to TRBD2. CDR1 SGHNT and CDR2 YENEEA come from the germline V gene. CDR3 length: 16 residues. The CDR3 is CAGSPIGLEGERTQYF. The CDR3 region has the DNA TGTGCCGGCAGCCCAATAGGACTAGAGGGAGAGCGGACCCAGTACTTC. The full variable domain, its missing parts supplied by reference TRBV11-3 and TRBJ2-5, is EAGVVQSPRYKIIEKKQPVAFWCNPISGHNTLYWYLQNLGQGPELLIRYENEEAVDDSQLPKDRFSAERLKGVDSTLKIQPAELGDSAVYLCAGSPIGLEGERTQYFGPGTRLLVL.

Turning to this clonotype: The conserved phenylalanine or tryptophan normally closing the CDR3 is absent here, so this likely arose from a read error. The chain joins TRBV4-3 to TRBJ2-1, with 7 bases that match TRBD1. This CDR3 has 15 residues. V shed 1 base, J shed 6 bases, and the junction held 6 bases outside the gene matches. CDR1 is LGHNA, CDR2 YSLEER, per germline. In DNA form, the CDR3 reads TGCGCCAGCAGCCAAGGACAGGGTCACTCCAATGAGCAGTTCTCC. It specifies CASSQGQGHSNEQFS.

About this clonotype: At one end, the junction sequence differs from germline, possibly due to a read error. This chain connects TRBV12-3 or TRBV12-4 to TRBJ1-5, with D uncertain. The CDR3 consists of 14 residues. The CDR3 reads CASSRLDRGQPQHF. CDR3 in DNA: TGTGCCAGCAGCCGCCTAGATCGCGGTCAGCCCCAGCACTTT.

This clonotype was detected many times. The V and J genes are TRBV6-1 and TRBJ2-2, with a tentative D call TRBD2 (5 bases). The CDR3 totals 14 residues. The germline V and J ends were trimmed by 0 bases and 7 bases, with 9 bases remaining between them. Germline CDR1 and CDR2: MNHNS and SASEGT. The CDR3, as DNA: TGTGCCAGCAGTGAAGCGCCCGGGATCGGGGAGCTGTTTTTT. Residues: CASSEAPGIGELFF.

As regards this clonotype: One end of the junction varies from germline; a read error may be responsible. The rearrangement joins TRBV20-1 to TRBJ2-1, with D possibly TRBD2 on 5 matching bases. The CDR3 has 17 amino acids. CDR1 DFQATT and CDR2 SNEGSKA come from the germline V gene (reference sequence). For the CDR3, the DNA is TGCAGTGCTAGGGCTAGGGAGCGCGTCTTTTCCTTCAATGAGCAGTTCTTC. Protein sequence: CSARARERVFSFNEQFF.

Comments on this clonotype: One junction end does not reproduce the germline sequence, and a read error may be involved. The CDR3 here is CASSHRLAGTDTQYF. For the CDR3, the DNA is TGTGCCAGCAGCCATCGACTAGCGGGGACAGATACGCAGTATTTT. V is TRBV4-1 and J is TRBJ2-3; 11 nucleotides match TRBD2. Germline V gene data show CDR1 as MGHRA and CDR2 as YSYEKL. The CDR3 runs to 15 residues.